The T cell receptor (beta chain) under discussion was sequenced for a study of immune evolution from preneoplasia to lung adenocarcinoma. Germline V gene data show CDR1 as SGHRS and CDR2 as YFSETQ. This CDR3 is 11 amino acids long. V lost 6 bases, J lost 10 bases, and 13 bases lay in between. Produced via immunoSEQ multiplex PCR; TCRdb's table is partial and in-frame only. The sample shows approximately 6,100 clones, over 75% of them seen only once. Resections took place in Japan or China from 2014 to 2017. The TCR was taken from a person aged 65 to 85 with lung adenocarcinoma. Material for sequencing was FFPE adjacent normal lung tissue. The V gene is TRBV5-1, the J gene TRBJ1-1, with a tentative D call TRBD1 (5 bases). The CDR3 spells CASITGAGAFF. The CDR3, as DNA: TGCGCCAGCATAACTGGGGCTGGAGCTTTCTTT.